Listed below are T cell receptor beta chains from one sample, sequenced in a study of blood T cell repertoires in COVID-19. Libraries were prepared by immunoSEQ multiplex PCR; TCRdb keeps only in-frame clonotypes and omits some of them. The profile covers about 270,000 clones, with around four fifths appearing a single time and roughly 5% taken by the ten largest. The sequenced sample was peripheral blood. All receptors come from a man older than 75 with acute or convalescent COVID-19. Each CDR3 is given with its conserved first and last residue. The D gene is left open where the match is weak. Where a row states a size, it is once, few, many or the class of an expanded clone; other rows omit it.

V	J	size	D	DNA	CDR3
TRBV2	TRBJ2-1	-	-	TGTGCCAGCAGTTACTACAATGAGCAGTTCTTC	CASSYYNEQFF
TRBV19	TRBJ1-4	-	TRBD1	TGTGTCAGGGGGCGATTGGGGAACGAAAAACTGTTTTTT	CVRGRLGNEKLFF
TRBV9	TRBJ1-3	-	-	TGTGCCAGCAGCGCCTACTCAGGGATCTCTGGAAACACCATATATTTT	CASSAYSGISGNTIYF
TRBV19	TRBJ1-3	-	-	TGTGCCAGTAGATCCCCGGGAGGAAACACCATATATTTT	CASRSPGGNTIYF
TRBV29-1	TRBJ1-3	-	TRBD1	TGCAGCGTCGTGGACAGGAGCTCTGGAAACACCATATATTTT	CSVVDRSSGNTIYF
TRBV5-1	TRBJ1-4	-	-	TGCGCCAGCAGCTTGGGAGGGGGAGATGAAAAACTGTTTTTT	CASSLGGGDEKLFF
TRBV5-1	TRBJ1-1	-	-	TGCGCCAGCAGCTTGGCCGGTGGCAGGGGAAACACTGAAGCTTTCTTT	CASSLAGGRGNTEAFF
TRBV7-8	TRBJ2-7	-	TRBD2	TGTGCCAGCAGCTTAGCGCGTCCTAGCGGGGGCTACGAGCAGTACTTC	CASSLARPSGGYEQYF
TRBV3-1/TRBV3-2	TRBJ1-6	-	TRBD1	TGTGCCAGCGGGGACAGGGTTGGGTCACCCCTCCACTTT	CASGDRVGSPLHF
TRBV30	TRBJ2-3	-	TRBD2	TGTGCCTGGAGATTAGGACTAGCTTCGGATACTCAGTATTTT	CAWRLGLASDTQYF
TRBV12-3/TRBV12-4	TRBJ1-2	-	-	TGTGCCAGCAGTCGGCAGGGGCTATATGGCTACACCTTC	CASSRQGLYGYTF
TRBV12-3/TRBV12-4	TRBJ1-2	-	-	TGTGCCAGCAGCGCGGACAGCAAATATGGCTACACCTTC	CASSADSKYGYTF
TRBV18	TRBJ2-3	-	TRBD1	TGTGCCAGCTCACAGACAGGGATGAGCGCAGATACGCAGTATTTT	CASSQTGMSADTQYF
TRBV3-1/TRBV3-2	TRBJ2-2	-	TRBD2	TGTGCCAGCACTTTGAGCGGGGGGATGAAGGGGGAGCTGTTTTTT	CASTLSGGMKGELFF
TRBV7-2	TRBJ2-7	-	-	TGTGCCAGCAGCAGGGACAACTGGTCGGTCTACGAGCAGTACTTC	CASSRDNWSVYEQYF
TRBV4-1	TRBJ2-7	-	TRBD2	TGCGCCAGCAGCCTTAACCCGGGAGGGCCGCCGCGGGAGCAGTACTTC	CASSLNPGGPPREQYF
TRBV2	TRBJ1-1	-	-	TGTGCCAGCAGGTGGGCAGGGATATCTGAAGCTTTCTTT	CASRWAGISEAFF
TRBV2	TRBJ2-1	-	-	TGTGCCAGCAGGGGGCTCAATGAGCAGTTCTTC	CASRGLNEQFF
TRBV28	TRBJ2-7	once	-	TGTGCCAGCACCACTTCCCGCGAGCAGTACTTC	CASTTSREQYF
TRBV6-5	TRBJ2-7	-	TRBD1	TGTGCCAGCAGCCGACAGGGGAAATCCTACGAGCAGTACTTC	CASSRQGKSYEQYF
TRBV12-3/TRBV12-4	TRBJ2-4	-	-	TGTGCCAGCAGCTACTCGGACTTATCTCAGTACTTC	CASSYSDLSQYF
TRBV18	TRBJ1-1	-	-	TGTGCCAGCTCACCACCGAACCCGGGGAACACTGAAGCTTTCTTT	CASSPPNPGNTEAFF
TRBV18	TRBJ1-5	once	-	TGTGCCAGCTCACCAACCGGTCATCTGGGGACTATTAATCAGCCCCAGCATTTT	CASSPTGHLGTINQPQHF
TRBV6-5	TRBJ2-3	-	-	TGTGCCAGCAGTACCGGGACACTCAACGCGGATACGCAGTATTTT	CASSTGTLNADTQYF
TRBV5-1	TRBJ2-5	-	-	TGCGCCAGCAGCTTGGGGGCTGGGCCCCAAGAGACCCAGTACTTC	CASSLGAGPQETQYF
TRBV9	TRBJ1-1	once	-	TGTGCCAGCAGCGTACTGACTAACACTGAAGCTTTCTTT	CASSVLTNTEAFF
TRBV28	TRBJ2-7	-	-	TGTGCCAGCAGCGCCCCCGAGGCCGGGGAGTACTTC	CASSAPEAGEYF
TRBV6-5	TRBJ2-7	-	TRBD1	TGTGCCAGCAGGAGAGGACAGGGGGCCTACGAGCAGTACTTC	CASRRGQGAYEQYF
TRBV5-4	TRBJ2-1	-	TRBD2	TGTGCCAGCAGCTTGGTAGGTAGCGGGGGGAATGAGCAGTTCTTC	CASSLVGSGGNEQFF
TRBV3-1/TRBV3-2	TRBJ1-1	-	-	TGTGCCAGCAGCCAAGGGACGGGGGGTAACACTGAAGCTTTCTTT	CASSQGTGGNTEAFF
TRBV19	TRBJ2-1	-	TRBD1	TGTGCCAGTAGTAAATATCAGGGGGTGGTCAACAATGAGCAGTTCTTC	CASSKYQGVVNNEQFF
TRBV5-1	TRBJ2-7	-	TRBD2	TGCGCCAGCAGCTTGGCTAGCGGGCTCACCTACGAGCAGTACTTC	CASSLASGLTYEQYF
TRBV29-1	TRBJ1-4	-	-	TGCAGCGTTGCGAGGGCGGGCGAAAAACTGTTTTTT	CSVARAGEKLFF
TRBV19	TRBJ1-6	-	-	TGTGCCAGTAGTGGACAGTATAATTCACCCCTCCACTTT	CASSGQYNSPLHF
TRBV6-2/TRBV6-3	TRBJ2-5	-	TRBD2	TGTGCCAGCAGCAATTTAGCGGGGGGGTTCCGCGAAGAGACCCAGTACTTC	CASSNLAGGFREETQYF
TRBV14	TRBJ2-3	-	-	TGTGCCAGCAGCCAACGGGTTTTGACAGATACGCAGTATTTT	CASSQRVLTDTQYF
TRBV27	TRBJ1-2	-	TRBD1	TGTGCCAGCAGTTCACTGGACAGGGGGCGCTGGGAAGGAAATGGCTACACCTTC	CASSSLDRGRWEGNGYTF
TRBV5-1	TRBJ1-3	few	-	TGCGCCAGCAGCTTATTCGGCTTACAGGGTGGTGGAAACACCATATATTTT	CASSLFGLQGGGNTIYF
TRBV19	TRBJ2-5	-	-	TGTGCCAGTAGTACCAGGGCTCGGTACCAAGAGACCCAGTACTTC	CASSTRARYQETQYF
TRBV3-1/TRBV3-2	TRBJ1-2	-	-	TGTGCCAGCAGCCAGGGCCTCGGTGGCTACACCTTC	CASSQGLGGYTF
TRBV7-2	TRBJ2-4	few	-	TGTGCCAGCAGCCAAACAGTACAAAACATTCAGTACTTC	CASSQTVQNIQYF
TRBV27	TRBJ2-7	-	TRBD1	TGTGCCAGCAGTCCATTAGGGACAGCCGCCAACTCCTACGAGCAGTACTTC	CASSPLGTAANSYEQYF